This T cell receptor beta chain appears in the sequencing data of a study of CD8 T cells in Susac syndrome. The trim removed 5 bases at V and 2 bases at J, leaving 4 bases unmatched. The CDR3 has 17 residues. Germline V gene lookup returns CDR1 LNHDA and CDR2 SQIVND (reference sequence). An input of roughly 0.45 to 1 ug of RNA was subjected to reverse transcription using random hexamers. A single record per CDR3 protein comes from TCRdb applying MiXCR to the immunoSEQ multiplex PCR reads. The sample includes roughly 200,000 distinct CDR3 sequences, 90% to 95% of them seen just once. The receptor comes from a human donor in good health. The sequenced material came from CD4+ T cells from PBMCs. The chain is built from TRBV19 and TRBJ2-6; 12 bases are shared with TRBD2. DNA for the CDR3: TGTGCCAGTAGTGGCCGACTAGCGGGGGCTGGGGCCAACGTCCTGACTTTC. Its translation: CASSGRLAGAGANVLTF.